This T cell receptor (beta chain) comes out of a study of metastatic and nonmetastatic thyroid tumors (dated by TCRdb to about 2020). General notes on the study: Repertoires were compared across peripheral blood and tumor or nodule tissue samples from malignant and benign thyroid patients. Study-wide findings and limitations: In both blood and tumor samples, TCR beta diversity was reported to be significantly higher in malignant tumors than in benign nodules.

Libraries came from PCR. Sequencing was performed on an Illumina HiSeq 4000. The TCR beta-chain CDR3 region of each patient was profiled by high-throughput sequencing. The source study handled its data this way. A classifier to discriminate distant-metastatic papillary thyroid cancer patients was built from CDR3 differences across clinicopathological groups. The Shannon index was used to measure repertoire diversity, and the Morisita-Horn index was used to measure how similar tumor and blood repertoires were. TCRdb passed the public sequencing reads through fastp at Q25 and MiXCR, retaining productive beta sequences. TCRdb assigned the V and J calls; the authors' analysis was not used. In all, the sample holds fewer than 25,000 clones, and approximately 25% of those were seen once. The ten largest clonotypes hold 3.3% of the sample. No patient had received any treatment before thyroid surgery. Using T-cell receptor beta sequencing, the study looked back at clinical samples from patients collected from the early 2010s to the late 2010s.

A distance of 18 bases separates the germline ends of V and J, which lose 7 bases and 5 bases respectively. The CDR3 spans 15 residues, from the cysteine through the phenylalanine. CDR3 DNA is the only sequence kept; it has 45 bases, read in frame from the first base. The germline V gene gives CDR1 as SNHLY and CDR2 as FYNNEI. About this clone itself: The antigen this receptor binds is unknown. Base qualities are not provided; no much larger clone lies one nucleotide away.

The receptor was derived from a male donor with papillary thyroid cancer or a benign thyroid nodule (not recorded which). Some clones in this sample may be carry-over from other donors' samples. The specimen sequenced was blood. The chain links TRBV2 with TRBJ1-3, with the D segment identity uncertain. This receptor carries the CDR3 CASTNGPTSRNTIYF. The bases are TGTGCCAGCACTAATGGACCGACTTCGCGAAACACCATATATTTT.